This TCR beta chain was captured by sequencing in a study of OX40 agonist ivuxolimab in advanced cancers. The method was immunoSEQ multiplex PCR; TCRdb's version includes in-frame clones alone and lacks a portion of them. Of 35,000 to 40,000 clones in the sample, about 80% are singletons; the top ten hold 1.8%. The CDR3 runs to 15 residues. The germline V gene encodes CDR1 LNHDA and CDR2 SQIVND (reference sequence). The V end was cut by 8 bases, the J end by 4 bases, with 18 bases between. The source material was CD4+ or CD8+ T cells sorted from blood, sampled in a trial of the OX40 agonist ivuxolimab. V is TRBV19 and J is TRBJ1-3; D is undetermined. This clonotype originated in an adult with an advanced solid tumor such as melanoma, head and neck, liver or kidney cancer. The CDR3 DNA sequence: TGTGCCAGTGGACTATATCGGGCGGAAGGAAACACCATATATTTT. Its protein product is CASGLYRAEGNTIYF.